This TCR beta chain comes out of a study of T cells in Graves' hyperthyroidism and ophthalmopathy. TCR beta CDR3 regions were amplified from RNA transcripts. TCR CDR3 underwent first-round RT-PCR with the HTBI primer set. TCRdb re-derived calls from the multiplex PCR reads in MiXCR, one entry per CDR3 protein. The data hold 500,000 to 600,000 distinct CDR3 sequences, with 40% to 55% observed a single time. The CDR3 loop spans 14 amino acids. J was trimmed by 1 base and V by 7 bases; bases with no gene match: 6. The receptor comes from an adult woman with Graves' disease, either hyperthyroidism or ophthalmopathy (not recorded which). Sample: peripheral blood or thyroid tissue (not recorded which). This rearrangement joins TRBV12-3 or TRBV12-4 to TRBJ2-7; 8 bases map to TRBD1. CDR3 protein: CASMKGQGSYEQYF. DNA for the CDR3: TGTGCCAGCATGAAAGGACAGGGTTCCTACGAGCAGTACTTC.